The 32 T cell receptor beta chains below were found in one sample sequenced in a study of human T cells and chemical hapten exposure (dated by TCRdb to 2020 to 2022). Library method: RACE. Sequencing used a NextSeq 500. The public reads were quality trimmed at Q25 with fastp and then assembled into clones with MiXCR by TCRdb, keeping productive beta chains. Each CDR3 protein gets just one entry, which takes the most common genes and DNA from the rows behind it. This sample has 300,000 to 350,000 distinct CDR3 sequences in its table, and approximately 6.3% of those were observed once. Of the sample, 7.5% to 9% is held by the ten largest clones. This sample's time point label indicates: patch test 1, 2 weeks after DPC sensitization. Read against the paper, the sample's treatment or condition label means: therapeutic diphenylcyclopropenone sensitization with weekly scalp DPC. The source was whole blood, collected in connection with sensitization to the hapten diphenylcyclopropenone (DPC). These receptor sequences come from a woman younger than 35 with alopecia areata. Some clones in this sample may be carry-over from other donors' samples.

This clonotype came up many times. The rearrangement links TRBV12-5 to TRBJ2-1; D call uncertain. Trimming pared 1 base from V and 9 bases from J, leaving 10 bases between. The CDR3 is 13 amino acids. Germline V gene sequence: CDR1 LGHNT, CDR2 FRNRAP. DNA for the CDR3: TGTGCTAGTGGTTTGGCTATCCCACCTGAGCAGTTCTTC. Protein product: CASGLAIPPEQFF.

This clonotype was counted many times. The rearrangement links TRBV2 to TRBJ2-1; D might be TRBD1 (6 bases). This CDR3 has 15 residues. Per the germline V gene, CDR1 is SNHLY and CDR2 is FYNNEI. V lost 3 bases and J lost 2, with 11 bases in between. CDR3 in amino acids: CASSEQGRPYNEQFF. In DNA form, the CDR3 reads TGTGCCAGCAGTGAGCAGGGGCGCCCCTACAATGAGCAGTTCTTC.

A few counts support this clonotype. The rearrangement uses TRBV7-2 and TRBJ2-7; 8 nucleotides match TRBD2. With 5 bases clipped from V and 6 bases from J, the junction kept 12 bases outside the gene matches. The CDR3 is made up of 15 amino acids. CDR1 and CDR2 from the germline V gene are SGHTA and FQGNSA. The CDR3: CASSQRIAGRLEQYF. CDR3 coding DNA: TGTGCCAGCAGCCAACGGATAGCGGGAAGGCTCGAGCAGTACTTC.

This clonotype was seen only a few times. The V call is TRBV6-2 or TRBV6-3, the J call TRBJ2-1, with D hard to call. This CDR3 is 12 amino acids long. V lost 2 bases, J lost 6 bases, and 5 bases lay in between. In germline, CDR1 is MNHEY, CDR2 SVGEGT. CDR3 nucleotides: TGTGCCAGCAGTTACCCCCGCAATGAGCAGTTCTTC. Translating it yields CASSYPRNEQFF.

This clonotype was counted at least ten times. In DNA form, the CDR3 reads TGCAGCGTTTCCCTTGGCAGCCCTCGTCAGCCCCAGCATTTT. Encoded protein: CSVSLGSPRQPQHF. The chain has TRBV29-1 and TRBJ1-5; D remains unclear. V lost 5 bases, J lost 6 bases, and 17 bases lay in between. The CDR3 has 14 residues. Per the germline V gene, CDR1 is SQVTM and CDR2 is ANQGSEA. The variable domain in full, completed from reference TRBV29-1 and TRBJ1-5, reads SAVISQKPSRDICQRGTSLTIQCQVDSQVTMMFWYRQQPGQSLTLIATANQGSEATYESGFVIDKFPISRPNLTFSTLTVSNMSPEDSSIYLCSVSLGSPRQPQHFGDGTRLSIL.

Only a few counts were recorded for this clonotype. The CDR3 DNA sequence: TGCGCCAGCAGCCAAGATTATGGGGAGGCCTCTGGAAACACCATATATTTT. It specifies CASSQDYGEASGNTIYF. The chain recombines TRBV4-1 with TRBJ1-3; D uncertain. With 0 bases removed from V and 0 bases from J, the gap between germline ends came to 12 bases. The CDR3 spans 17 residues. Germline values: CDR1 MGHRA, CDR2 YSYEKL.

This clonotype has more than one count but fewer than ten. The J gene is TRBJ1-6, the V gene TRBV28, with D uncertain. The germline V gene encodes CDR1 MDHEN and CDR2 SYDVKM. The CDR3 totals 12 residues. V gave up 6 bases and J gave up 14 bases, with 14 bases separating them. The CDR3 protein is CASSSHPGALHF. The CDR3 DNA follows: TGTGCCAGCAGCTCCCATCCGGGCGCCCTCCACTTT.

This clonotype appeared a few times. The chain joins TRBV6-1 to TRBJ2-3; possible D gene TRBD1, 5 bases. The CDR3 runs to 15 residues. V dropped 3 bases and J dropped 2 bases, with 12 bases sitting between them. Germline V gene lookup returns CDR1 MNHNS and CDR2 SASEGT. CDR3 DNA sequence: TGTGCCAGCAGTGAGCAGGGTTTGATCACAGATACGCAGTATTTT. It yields the protein CASSEQGLITDTQYF.

This clonotype has a count of ten or more. The chain employs TRBV7-2 and TRBJ2-6; the D gene is possibly TRBD1 (5 bases). V was shortened by 1 base and J by 0 bases, with 7 bases between the two germline ends. Germline assignment: CDR1 SGHTA and CDR2 FQGNSA. The CDR3 totals 16 residues. The DNA of the CDR3 is TGTGCCAGCAGCTTAGGGGGCAGCTCTGGGGCCAACGTCCTGACTTTC. This gives the protein CASSLGGSSGANVLTF.

The V call is TRBV6-6, the J call TRBJ2-7, with D unclear. The CDR3 is 12 residues long. V lost 2 bases and J 3 bases, leaving 5 bases between the germline ends. The germline V gene encodes CDR1 MNHNY and CDR2 SVGAGI (reference sequence). CDR3 protein: CASSYHGYEQYF. The CDR3 region has the DNA TGTGCCAGCAGTTACCACGGCTACGAGCAGTACTTC.

This chain uses TRBV12-3 or TRBV12-4 with TRBJ1-1; 7 bases are shared with TRBD1. The CDR3 has 15 residues. J gave up 4 bases and V 3 bases, and 8 bases lay outside the gene matches. CDR3 region: CASSFNRGSITEAFF. Written as DNA, the CDR3 is TGTGCCAGCAGTTTCAACAGGGGCTCTATCACTGAAGCTTTCTTT.

This clonotype was counted at least ten times. The chain is built from TRBV27 and TRBJ2-7; TRBD1 matches at 7 bases. The CDR3 runs 16 residues. The germline V gene encodes CDR1 MNHEY and CDR2 SMNVEV (reference sequence). The ends lost 6 bases at V and 0 bases at J; junction bases unmatched: 11. The chain's CDR3 is CASSQGQEESSYEQYF. CDR3 DNA sequence: TGTGCCAGCAGCCAAGGACAGGAGGAGAGCTCCTACGAGCAGTACTTC.

The table lists this clonotype with a few counts. The CDR3 spells CASSSTDNTGELFF. DNA for the CDR3: TGCGCCAGCAGCTCGACAGATAACACCGGGGAGCTGTTTTTT. The chain is built from TRBV5-1 and TRBJ2-2; D is perhaps TRBD1 (5 bases). In germline, CDR1 is SGHRS, CDR2 YFSETQ. V lost 3 bases to trimming and J lost 2 bases, with 8 bases between them. This CDR3 spans 14 amino acids.

This clonotype was counted between two and nine times. The chain has TRBV12-2 and TRBJ1-4; TRBD1, as called in the table, went unchecked against the DNA. TRBV12-2 is a pseudogene locus. The CDR3 totals 19 residues. CDR3 in amino acids: CASRLARDRRDRPNEKLFF. The CDR3, as DNA: TGTGCAAGTCGCTTAGCACGGGACAGGAGGGACCGACCTAATGAAAAACTGTTTTTT.

This clonotype was counted between two and nine times. V and J are TRBV4-2 and TRBJ2-3, with 9 bases fitting TRBD2. Germline V gene sequence: CDR1 LGHNA, CDR2 YNFKEQ. Trimming cost V 6 bases and J 6 bases; bases outside gene matches: 13. This CDR3 spans 16 amino acids. CDR3 amino acids: CASRSGGPILPDTQYF. CDR3 nucleotides: TGTGCCAGCAGAAGCGGGGGGCCAATCCTGCCGGATACGCAGTATTTT.

The chain employs TRBV4-3 and TRBJ1-6; 8 nucleotides line up with TRBD1. Per germline, CDR1 LGHNA and CDR2 YSLEER. Trimming took 3 bases from V and 7 from J; bases not matched to a gene: 5. The CDR3 extends over 15 amino acids. Here the CDR3 DNA reads TGCGCCAGCAGCCACTTGGGACAGGCCAATTCACCCCTCCACTTT. Translating gives CASSHLGQANSPLHF.

The chain carries TRBV12-3 or TRBV12-4 and TRBJ2-3; 7 nucleotides agree with TRBD1. The CDR3 has 15 amino acids. V dropped 6 bases and J dropped 2; count of bases not matched to a gene: 8. CDR3 in amino acids: CASSLVTGPTDTQYF. In DNA form, the CDR3 reads TGTGCCAGCAGCTTGGTGACAGGGCCCACAGATACGCAGTATTTT.

This clonotype came up many times. The chain joins TRBV24-1 to TRBJ2-3; D remains ambiguous. The CDR3 sequence is 16 residues long. Germline V gene sequence: CDR1 KGHDR, CDR2 SFDVKD. V dropped 4 bases and J dropped 1 base, with 14 bases sitting between them. The CDR3 DNA reads as TGTGCCACCAGTGACCCCGAAGCCCTCGGCACAGATACGCAGTATTTT. Translated, it gives CATSDPEALGTDTQYF.

In its sample, this clonotype was seen a few times. The gene calls are TRBV5-1 and TRBJ1-3, with D hard to call. Germline CDR1 is SGHRS and CDR2 is YFSETQ. With 0 bases removed from V and 2 bases from J, the gap between germline ends came to 3 bases. The CDR3 is 13 residues long. The CDR3 nucleotides are TGCGCCAGCAGCTTGGGGCCTGGAAACACCATATATTTT. It codes for CASSLGPGNTIYF.

The chain joins TRBV29-1 to TRBJ1-4, with unresolved D. V was clipped by 0 bases and J by 0 bases, with 11 bases between them. The germline CDR1 and CDR2 sequences are SQVTM and ANQGSEA. The CDR3 loop spans 16 amino acids. CDR3 nucleotide sequence: TGCAGCGTTGAAGATCAAGGTTCATCAACTAATGAAAAACTGTTTTTT. Amino acids: CSVEDQGSSTNEKLFF.

The table lists this clonotype with a few counts. The chain's CDR3 is CAISPGQGTDTQHF. CDR3 DNA sequence: TGTGCCATCAGTCCGGGACAGGGAACAGATACGCAGCATTTT. The chain uses TRBV10-3 and TRBJ2-3; the match to TRBD1 covers 9 bases. With the DNA end fitting TRBJ1-5 better, the J assignment may be wrong. This CDR3 region has 14 residues. The germline V gene has CDR1 ENHRY and CDR2 SYGVKD.

This clonotype was detected ten times or more. The chain links TRBV7-9 to TRBJ2-2; the match to TRBD1 covers 9 bases. CDR1 and CDR2 from the germline V gene are SEHNR and FQNEAQ (reference sequence). The CDR3 is made up of 15 amino acids. V shed 4 bases and J 1 base; nucleotides not matched to a gene: 1. This CDR3 is CASSWGQGNTGELFF. CDR3 nucleotide sequence: TGTGCCAGCAGCTGGGGACAGGGGAACACCGGGGAGCTGTTTTTT.

The sample holds a few counts of this clonotype. V is TRBV6-5 and J is TRBJ1-1; no firm D call. Germline CDR1 is MNHEY and CDR2 is SVGAGI. Deletions cut 6 bases from V and 8 bases from J, with 16 bases between. There are 13 residues in the CDR3. CDR3 amino acids: CASRSWAQSEAFF. The CDR3 DNA reads as TGTGCCAGCAGGAGCTGGGCGCAGTCAGAAGCTTTCTTT.

The J gene is TRBJ2-2, the V gene TRBV27; D is undetermined. The germline gives CDR1 MNHEY, CDR2 SMNVEV (reference sequence). This CDR3 is built from 12 residues. The ends were cut back, 7 bases at V and 1 base at J, with 4 bases in the middle. CDR3 region: CASTGNTGELFF. Here the CDR3 DNA reads TGTGCCAGCACTGGGAACACCGGGGAGCTGTTTTTT.

This clonotype was observed a handful of times. The CDR3: CASSVLVQDTQYF. The CDR3 DNA follows: TGTGCCAGCAGCGTACTGGTTCAAGATACGCAGTATTTT. The V gene is TRBV9, the J gene TRBJ2-3; no clear D. V lost 1 base and J lost 5, with 8 bases in between. This CDR3 spans 13 amino acids. Per the germline V gene, CDR1 is SGDLS and CDR2 is YYNGEE. Complete variable domain (other parts from reference TRBV9 and TRBJ2-3): DSGVTQTPKHLITATGQRVTLRCSPRSGDLSVYWYQQSLDQGLQFLIQYYNGEERAKGNILERFSAQQFPDLHSELNLSSLELGDSALYFCASSVLVQDTQYFGPGTRLTVL.

There are many counts of this clonotype. The chain couples TRBV12-3 or TRBV12-4 to TRBJ1-2; 8 positions agree with TRBD1. The CDR3 covers 15 residues. Trimming took 5 bases from V and 6 from J; bases not matched to a gene: 11. The CDR3 sequence: CASSAFQGASDGYTF. CDR3 sequence (DNA): TGTGCCAGCAGTGCCTTTCAGGGGGCATCTGATGGCTACACCTTC.

This clonotype has ten or more counts. This chain joins TRBV5-1 and TRBJ2-7; weak D call: TRBD1 (6 bases). V was trimmed by 4 bases and J by 4 bases, leaving 9 bases between them. Germline lookup yields CDR1 SGHRS and CDR2 YFSETQ. The CDR3 has 12 amino acids. The CDR3 DNA follows: TGCGCCAGCAGCGCACAGGGTTACGAGCAGTACTTC. Translating it yields CASSAQGYEQYF.

The V gene is TRBV29-1, the J gene TRBJ2-1; a possible D gene is TRBD1 (6 bases). CDR3 length equals 15 residues. V gave up 2 bases and J gave up 5 bases, with 16 bases separating them. Germline-derived CDR1 and CDR2 are SQVTM and ANQGSEA. The CDR3 here is CSVELGQGWNNEQFF. The CDR3 DNA sequence: TGCAGCGTTGAATTAGGGCAGGGGTGGAACAATGAGCAGTTCTTC.

J is TRBJ1-4 and V is TRBV25-1; possibly TRBD1 for D (5 bases). Trimming shortened V by 1 base and J by 7 bases, and 13 bases separated the two germline ends. The CDR3 extends over 15 amino acids. CDR1 and CDR2 (germline): MGHDK, SYGVNS. This CDR3 reads CASSESGASGEKLFF. CDR3 nucleotides: TGTGCCAGCAGTGAATCTGGGGCAAGTGGTGAAAAACTGTTTTTT. Full variable domain (remainder filled in from reference TRBV25-1 and TRBJ1-4): EADIYQTPRYLVIGTGKKITLECSQTMGHDKMYWYQQDPGMELHLIHYSYGVNSTEKGDLSSESTVSRIRTEHFPLTLESARPSHTSQYLCASSESGASGEKLFFGSGTQLSVL.

V gene TRBV7-2 combines with J gene TRBJ2-7, with 10 positions matching TRBD2. Germline loops: CDR1 SGHTA, CDR2 FQGNSA. The CDR3 contains 16 residues. V was pared by 1 base and J by 5 bases, with 8 bases of the junction left unmatched. The CDR3 here is CASSLEGSGGPDEQYF. The CDR3 DNA reads TGTGCCAGCAGCTTAGAAGGTAGCGGGGGGCCCGACGAGCAGTACTTC.

On this clonotype: One base away lies a much larger clone, so this may be a sequencing read error. The chain joins TRBV4-3 to TRBJ2-2, with 11 bases lining up with TRBD2. The CDR3 is made up of 20 amino acids. CDR1 and CDR2 from the germline V gene are LGHNA and YSLEER. The ends lost 4 bases at V and 6 bases at J; junction bases unmatched: 19. This CDR3 reads CASSLRPNTPLAGGAGELFF. CDR3 coding DNA: TGCGCCAGCAGCCTCCGCCCAAACACGCCGCTAGCGGGGGGAGCCGGGGAGCTGTTTTTT.

The table lists this clonotype with a few counts. The gene calls are TRBV3-1 and TRBJ2-7, with D perhaps matching TRBD1 (6 bases). CDR3 length: 14 residues. The V end was cut by 3 bases, the J end by 4 bases, with 13 bases between. CDR1 and CDR2 (germline): LGHDT, YNNKEL (reference sequence). The CDR3 coding sequence is TGTGCCAGCAGCCAGAGGATCGACAGGTACGAGCAGTACTTC. Translation gives CASSQRIDRYEQYF.